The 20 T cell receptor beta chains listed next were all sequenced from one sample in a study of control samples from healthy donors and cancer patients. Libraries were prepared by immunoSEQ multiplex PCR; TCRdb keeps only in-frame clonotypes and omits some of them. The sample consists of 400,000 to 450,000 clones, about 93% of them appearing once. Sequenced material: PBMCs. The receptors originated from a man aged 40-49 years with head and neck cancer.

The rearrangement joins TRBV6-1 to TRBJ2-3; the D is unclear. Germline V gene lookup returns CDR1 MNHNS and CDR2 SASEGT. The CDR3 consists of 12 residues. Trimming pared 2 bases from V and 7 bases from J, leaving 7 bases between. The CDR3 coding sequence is TGTGCCAGCAGTGAAACTGTTTATACGCAGTATTTT. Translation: CASSETVYTQYF.

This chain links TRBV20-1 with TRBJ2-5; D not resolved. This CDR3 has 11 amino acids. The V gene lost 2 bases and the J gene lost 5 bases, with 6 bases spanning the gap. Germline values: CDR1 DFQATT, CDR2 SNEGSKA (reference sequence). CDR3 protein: CSARSLETQYF. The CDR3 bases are TGCAGTGCTAGATCCCTGGAGACCCAGTACTTC.

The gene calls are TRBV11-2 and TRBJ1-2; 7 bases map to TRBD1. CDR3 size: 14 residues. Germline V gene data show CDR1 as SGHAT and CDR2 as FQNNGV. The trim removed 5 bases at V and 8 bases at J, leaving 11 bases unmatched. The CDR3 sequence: CASSLGRGREGYTF. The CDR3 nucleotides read TGTGCCAGCAGCCTGGGGAGGGGGCGCGAAGGCTACACCTTC.

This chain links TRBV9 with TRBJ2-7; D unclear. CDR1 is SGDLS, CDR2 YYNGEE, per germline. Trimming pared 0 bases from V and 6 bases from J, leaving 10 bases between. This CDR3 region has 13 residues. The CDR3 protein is CASSVVWGSEQYF. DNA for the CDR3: TGTGCCAGCAGCGTAGTTTGGGGAAGCGAGCAGTACTTC.

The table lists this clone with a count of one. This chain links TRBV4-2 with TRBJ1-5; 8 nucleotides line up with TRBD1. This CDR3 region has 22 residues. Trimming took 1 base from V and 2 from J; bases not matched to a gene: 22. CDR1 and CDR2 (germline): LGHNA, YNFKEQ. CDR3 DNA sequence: TGTGCCAGCAGCCAAGGCCCAAGGGGGGACAGGCTAACAGACTGGGGCAATCAGCCCCAGCATTTT. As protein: CASSQGPRGDRLTDWGNQPQHF.

The CDR3 sequence is CASTARGENEKLFF. Written as DNA, the CDR3 is TGTGCCAGTACCGCCAGGGGGGAGAATGAAAAACTGTTTTTT. The V and J genes are TRBV19 and TRBJ1-4; TRBD1 aligns across 7 bases. Germline trimming cut 7 bases from V and 5 bases from J; bases unmatched to any gene: 7. Germline loops: CDR1 LNHDA, CDR2 SQIVND (reference sequence). CDR3 length: 14 amino acids. Based on the CDR3 plus reference TRBV19 and TRBJ1-4, the full variable domain is DGGITQSPKYLFRKEGQNVTLSCEQNLNHDAMYWYRQDPGQGLRLIYYSQIVNDFQKGDIAEGYSVSREKKESFPLTVTSAQKNPTAFYLCASTARGENEKLFFGSGTQLSVL.

The CDR3 is CASSQDIRGLDTEAFF. The DNA for the CDR3 is TGCGCCAGCAGCCAAGATATACGCGGGTTAGATACTGAAGCTTTCTTT. The chain employs TRBV4-3 and TRBJ1-1; D unclear. The CDR3 extends over 16 amino acids. V was trimmed by 0 bases and J by 5 bases, leaving 16 bases between them. Germline CDR1 and CDR2: LGHNA and YSLEER.

The DNA of the CDR3 is TGTGCCAGCAGGCTAGGGACAGGTTCAACTAATGAAAAACTGTTTTTT. Its protein is CASRLGTGSTNEKLFF. The chain is built from TRBV5-4 and TRBJ1-4; 8 bases fit TRBD1. The CDR3 runs 16 residues. The V gene's germline CDR1 is SGHNT and CDR2 YYREEE (reference sequence). With V trimmed by 5 bases and J by 0 bases, 6 bases remained unmatched.

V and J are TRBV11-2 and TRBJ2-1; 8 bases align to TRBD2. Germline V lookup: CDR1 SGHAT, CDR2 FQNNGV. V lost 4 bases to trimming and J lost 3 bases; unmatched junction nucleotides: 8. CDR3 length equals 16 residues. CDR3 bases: TGTGCCAGCAGCTCCTTGACTAGCGAAAACTACAATGAGCAGTTCTTC. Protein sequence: CASSSLTSENYNEQFF. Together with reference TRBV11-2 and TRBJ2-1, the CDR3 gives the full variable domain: EAGVAQSPRYKIIEKRQSVAFWCNPISGHATLYWYQQILGQGPKLLIQFQNNGVVDDSQLPKDRFSAERLKGVDSTLKIQPAKLEDSAVYLCASSSLTSENYNEQFFGPGTRLTVL.

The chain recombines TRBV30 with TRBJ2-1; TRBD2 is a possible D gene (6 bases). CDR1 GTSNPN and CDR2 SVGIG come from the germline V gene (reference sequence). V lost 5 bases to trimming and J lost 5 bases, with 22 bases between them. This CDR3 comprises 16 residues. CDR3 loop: CAWAGTWNAANNEQFF. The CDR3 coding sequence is TGTGCCTGGGCAGGGACTTGGAACGCGGCGAACAATGAGCAGTTCTTC.

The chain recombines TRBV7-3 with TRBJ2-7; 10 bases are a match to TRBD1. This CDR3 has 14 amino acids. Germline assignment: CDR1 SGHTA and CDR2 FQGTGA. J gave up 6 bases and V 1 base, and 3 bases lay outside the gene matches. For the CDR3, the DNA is TGTGCCAGCAGCTTAATGGGACAGGGGACCGAGCAGTACTTC. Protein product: CASSLMGQGTEQYF.

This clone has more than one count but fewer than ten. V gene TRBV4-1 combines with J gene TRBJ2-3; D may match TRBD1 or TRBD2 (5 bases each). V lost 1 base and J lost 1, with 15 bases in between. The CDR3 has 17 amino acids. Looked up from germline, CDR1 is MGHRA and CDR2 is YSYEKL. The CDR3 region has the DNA TGCGCCAGCAGCCAAGGCCGAGGTGGGACCGGCACAGATACGCAGTATTTT. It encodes CASSQGRGGTGTDTQYF.

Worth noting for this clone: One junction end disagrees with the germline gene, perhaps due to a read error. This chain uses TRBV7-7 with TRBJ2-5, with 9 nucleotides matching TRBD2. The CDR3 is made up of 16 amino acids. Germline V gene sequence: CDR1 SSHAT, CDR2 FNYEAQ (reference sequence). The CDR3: CASSPSGAGGPETQYF. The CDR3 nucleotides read TGTGCTAGCAGTCCCTCCGGGGCGGGAGGGCCGGAGACCCAGTACTTC.

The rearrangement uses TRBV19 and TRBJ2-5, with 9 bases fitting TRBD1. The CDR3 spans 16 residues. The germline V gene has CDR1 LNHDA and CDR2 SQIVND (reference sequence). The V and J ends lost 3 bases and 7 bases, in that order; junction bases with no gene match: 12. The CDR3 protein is CASSMEGRTGAVTQYF. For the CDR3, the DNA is TGTGCCAGTAGTATGGAGGGGCGGACAGGGGCGGTGACCCAGTACTTC.

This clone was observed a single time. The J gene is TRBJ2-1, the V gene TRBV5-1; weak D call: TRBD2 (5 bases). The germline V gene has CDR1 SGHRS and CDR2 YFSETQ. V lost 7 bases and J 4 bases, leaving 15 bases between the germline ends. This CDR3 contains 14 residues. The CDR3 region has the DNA TGCGCCAGCGTCCCCGGAGGAACGTACAATGAGCAGTTCTTC. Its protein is CASVPGGTYNEQFF.

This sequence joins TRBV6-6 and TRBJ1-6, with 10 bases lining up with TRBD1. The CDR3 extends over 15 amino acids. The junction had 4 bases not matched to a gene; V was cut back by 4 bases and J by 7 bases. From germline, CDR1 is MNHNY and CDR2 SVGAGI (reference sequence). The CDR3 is CASSFGTGDNSPLHF. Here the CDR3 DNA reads TGTGCCAGCAGTTTCGGGACAGGGGACAATTCACCCCTCCACTTT.

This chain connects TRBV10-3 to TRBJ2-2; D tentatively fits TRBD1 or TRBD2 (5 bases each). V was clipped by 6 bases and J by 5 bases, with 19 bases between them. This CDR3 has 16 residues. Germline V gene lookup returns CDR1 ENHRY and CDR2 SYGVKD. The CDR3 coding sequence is TGTGCCATCAGCCGGGGTGGGGGTTTAGAGACCGGGGAGCTGTTTTTT. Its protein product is CAISRGGGLETGELFF.

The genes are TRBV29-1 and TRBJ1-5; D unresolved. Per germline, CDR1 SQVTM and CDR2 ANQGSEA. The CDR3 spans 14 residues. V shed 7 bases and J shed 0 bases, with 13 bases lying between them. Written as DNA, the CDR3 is TGCAGCGCCCTGGGCAGAAATAGCAATCAGCCCCAGCATTTT. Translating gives CSALGRNSNQPQHF.

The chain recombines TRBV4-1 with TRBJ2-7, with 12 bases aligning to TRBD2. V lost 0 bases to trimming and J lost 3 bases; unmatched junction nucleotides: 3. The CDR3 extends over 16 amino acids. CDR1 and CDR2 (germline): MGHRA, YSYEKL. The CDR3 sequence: CASSQDKTSGGYEQYF. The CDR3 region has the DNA TGCGCCAGCAGCCAAGATAAGACTAGCGGGGGCTACGAGCAGTACTTC.

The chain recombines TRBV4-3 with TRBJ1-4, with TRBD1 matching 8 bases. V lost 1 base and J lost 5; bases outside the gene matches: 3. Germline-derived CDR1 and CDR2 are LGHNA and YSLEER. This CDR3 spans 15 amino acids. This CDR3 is CASSQGTGSNEKLFF. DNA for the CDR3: TGCGCCAGCAGCCAAGGGACAGGGTCGAATGAAAAACTGTTTTTT.